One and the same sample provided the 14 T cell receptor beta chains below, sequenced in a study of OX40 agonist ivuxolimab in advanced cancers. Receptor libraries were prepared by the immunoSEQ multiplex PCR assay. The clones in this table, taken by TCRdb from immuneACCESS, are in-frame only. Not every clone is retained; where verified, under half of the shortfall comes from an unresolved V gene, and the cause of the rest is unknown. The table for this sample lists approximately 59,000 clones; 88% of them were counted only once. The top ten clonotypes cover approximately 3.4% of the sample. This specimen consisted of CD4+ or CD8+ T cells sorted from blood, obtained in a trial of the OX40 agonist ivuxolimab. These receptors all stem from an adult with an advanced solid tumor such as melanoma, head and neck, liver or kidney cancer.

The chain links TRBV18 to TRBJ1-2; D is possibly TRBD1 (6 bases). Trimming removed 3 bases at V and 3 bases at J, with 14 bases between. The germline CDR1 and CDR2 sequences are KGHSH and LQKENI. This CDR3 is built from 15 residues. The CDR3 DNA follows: TGTGCCAGCTCACCTTACAGGGCTCCGGACTATGGCTACACCTTC. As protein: CASSPYRAPDYGYTF.

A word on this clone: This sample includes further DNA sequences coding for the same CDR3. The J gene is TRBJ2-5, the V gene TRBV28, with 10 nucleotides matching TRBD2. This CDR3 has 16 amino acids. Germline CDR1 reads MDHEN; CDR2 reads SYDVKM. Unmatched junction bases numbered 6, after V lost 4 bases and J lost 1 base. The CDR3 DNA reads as TGTGCCAGCAGTTCACCGGGACTAGCGCCCCAAGAGACCCAGTACTTC. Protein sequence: CASSSPGLAPQETQYF.

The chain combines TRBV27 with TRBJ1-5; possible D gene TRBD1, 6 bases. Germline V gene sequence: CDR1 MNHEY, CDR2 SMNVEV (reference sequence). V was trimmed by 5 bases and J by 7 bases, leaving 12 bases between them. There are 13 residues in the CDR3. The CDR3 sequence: CASSRQERQPQHF. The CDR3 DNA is TGTGCCAGCAGTCGACAGGAACGACAGCCCCAGCATTTT.

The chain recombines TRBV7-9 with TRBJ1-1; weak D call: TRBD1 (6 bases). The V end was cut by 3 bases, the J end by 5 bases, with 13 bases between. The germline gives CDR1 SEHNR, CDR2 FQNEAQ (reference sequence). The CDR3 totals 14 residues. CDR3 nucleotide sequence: TGTGCCAGCAGCTTCGGATCAGGGGTGACTGAAGCTTTCTTT. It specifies CASSFGSGVTEAFF.

CDR3 sequence: CASSGARSTDTQYF. The CDR3 bases are TGTGCCAGTTCCGGAGCGCGGAGCACAGATACGCAGTATTTT. This chain joins TRBV19 and TRBJ2-3; D is undetermined. Germline V lookup: CDR1 LNHDA, CDR2 SQIVND (reference sequence). Trimming pared 8 bases from V and 0 bases from J, leaving 12 bases between. This CDR3 has 14 residues.

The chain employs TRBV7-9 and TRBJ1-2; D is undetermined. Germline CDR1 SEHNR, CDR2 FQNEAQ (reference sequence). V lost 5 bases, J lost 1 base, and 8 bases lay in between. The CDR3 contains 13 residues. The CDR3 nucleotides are TGTGCCAGCAGCCAGTGGGGTAACTATGGCTACACCTTC. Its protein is CASSQWGNYGYTF.

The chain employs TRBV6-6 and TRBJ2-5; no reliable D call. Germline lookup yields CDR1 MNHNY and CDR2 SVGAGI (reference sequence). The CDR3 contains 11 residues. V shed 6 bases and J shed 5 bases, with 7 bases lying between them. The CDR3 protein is CASRIGETQYF. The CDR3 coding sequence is TGTGCCAGCAGAATCGGTGAGACCCAGTACTTC.

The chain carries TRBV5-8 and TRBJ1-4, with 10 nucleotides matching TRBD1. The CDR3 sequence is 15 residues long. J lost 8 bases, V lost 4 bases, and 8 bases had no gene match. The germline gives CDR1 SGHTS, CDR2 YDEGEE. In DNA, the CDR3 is TGTGCCAGCAGCCTGACAGGGGGCATCAGGGAAAAACTGTTTTTT. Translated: CASSLTGGIREKLFF.

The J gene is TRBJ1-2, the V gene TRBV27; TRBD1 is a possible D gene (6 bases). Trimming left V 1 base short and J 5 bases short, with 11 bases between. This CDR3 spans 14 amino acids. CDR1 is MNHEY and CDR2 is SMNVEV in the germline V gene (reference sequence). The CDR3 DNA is TGTGCCAGCAGTTTATTACAGGGCCAGTATGGCTACACCTTC. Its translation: CASSLLQGQYGYTF.

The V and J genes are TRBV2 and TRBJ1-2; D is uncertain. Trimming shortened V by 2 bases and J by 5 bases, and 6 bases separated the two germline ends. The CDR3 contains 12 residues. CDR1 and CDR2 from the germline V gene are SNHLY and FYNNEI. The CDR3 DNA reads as TGTGCCAGCAGTGAATTAGGATATGGCTACACCTTC. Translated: CASSELGYGYTF.

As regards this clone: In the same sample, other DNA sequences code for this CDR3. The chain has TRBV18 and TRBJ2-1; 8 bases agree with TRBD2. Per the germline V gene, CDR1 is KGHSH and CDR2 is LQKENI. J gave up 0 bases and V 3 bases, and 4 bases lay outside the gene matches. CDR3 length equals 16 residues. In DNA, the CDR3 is TGTGCCAGCTCACCCCGAAGCGGGAGCTCCTACAATGAGCAGTTCTTC. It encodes CASSPRSGSSYNEQFF.

The CDR3 nucleotides are TGTGCCAGCACCTCTACAGGGGGCGCGTTAGAGCAGTACTTC. Protein: CASTSTGGALEQYF. The rearrangement links TRBV27 to TRBJ2-7, with 9 bases aligning to TRBD1. The CDR3 spans 14 residues. Trimming took 7 bases from V and 7 from J; bases not matched to a gene: 11. Germline lookup yields CDR1 MNHEY and CDR2 SMNVEV (reference sequence).

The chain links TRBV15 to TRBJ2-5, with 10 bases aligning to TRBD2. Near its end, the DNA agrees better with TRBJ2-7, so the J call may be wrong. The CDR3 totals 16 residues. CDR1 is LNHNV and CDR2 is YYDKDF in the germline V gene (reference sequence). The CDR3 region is CATSRTGLAARYEQYF. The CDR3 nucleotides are TGTGCCACCAGCAGAACCGGACTAGCGGCAAGATACGAGCAGTACTTC.

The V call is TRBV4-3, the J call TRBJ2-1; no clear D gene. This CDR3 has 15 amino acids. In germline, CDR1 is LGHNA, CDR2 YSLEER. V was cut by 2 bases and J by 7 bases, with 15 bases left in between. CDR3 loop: CASSQNRNSWNEQFF. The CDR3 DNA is TGCGCCAGCAGCCAAAATAGGAACTCATGGAATGAGCAGTTCTTC.